This TCR beta chain was observed in a study of CD8+ T cells in alopecia areata. It was cDNA, reverse transcribed from extracted RNA, that served as the sequencing template. Sequenced by immunoSEQ multiplex PCR; TCRdb stores in-frame clones only, minus some. The sample has fewer than 250,000 clones, roughly 40% seen once. Sample treatment: oral pan-JAK inhibitor, 5-10 mg twice daily. Germline V gene data show CDR1 as SGDLS and CDR2 as YYNGEE. The CDR3 sequence is 14 residues long. The V end was cut by 4 bases, the J end by 5 bases, with 13 bases between. The table lists this clone with many counts. The input for sequencing was CD4+ T cells sorted from blood, taken between weeks 36 and 40, from a patient treated with tofacitinib. The source of this sequence is a human donor with alopecia areata. The V and J genes are TRBV9 and TRBJ2-1; D is unclear. This CDR3 is CASSSLTANNEQFF. DNA for the CDR3: TGTGCCAGCAGCTCCTTAACTGCTAACAATGAGCAGTTCTTC.